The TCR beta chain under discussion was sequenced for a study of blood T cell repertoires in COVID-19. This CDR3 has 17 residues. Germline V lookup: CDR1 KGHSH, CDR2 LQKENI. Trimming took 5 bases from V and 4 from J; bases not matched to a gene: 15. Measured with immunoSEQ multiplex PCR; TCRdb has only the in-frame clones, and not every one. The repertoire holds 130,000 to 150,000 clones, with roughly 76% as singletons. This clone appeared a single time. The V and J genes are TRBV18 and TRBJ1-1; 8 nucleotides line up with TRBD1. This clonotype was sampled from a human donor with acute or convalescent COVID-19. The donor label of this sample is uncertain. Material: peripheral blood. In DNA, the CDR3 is TGTGCCAGCTCATCCAAGGGGCAGGGGGCGGTGGGCACTGAAGCTTTCTTT. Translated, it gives CASSSKGQGAVGTEAFF.